Sequencing of this T cell receptor (beta chain) was carried out in a study of cytomegalovirus exposure and HLA in healthy donors. Study observations and caveats: Follow-up analysis seemed to connect common viral pathogens with several of the most significant clusters identified. A later analysis showed HLA-associated TCR beta chains outstripping equally common others in clonal expansion. A later examination showed that TCR association rates differed by HLA locus, with DRB1 most and HLA-C fewest.

In regard to this clone: Antigen specificity is unknown.

PCR employed 60 Vbeta and 13 Jbeta primers. Method: immunoSEQ multiplex PCR; TCRdb's copy keeps in-frame clones and lacks some. Of about 140,000 clones in the sample, around 80% were seen once. The CDR3 consists of 12 residues. Germline V gene lookup returns CDR1 SQVTM and CDR2 ANQGSEA. V shed 8 bases and J shed 0 bases, with 10 bases lying between them. This chain joins TRBV29-1 and TRBJ1-1; maybe TRBD1 (5 bases). The receptor comes from a male donor in good health and CMV-seropositive. The sequenced material came from PBMCs. CDR3 in amino acids: CSIAGLNTEAFF. CDR3 DNA: TGCAGCATCGCAGGGCTGAACACTGAAGCTTTCTTT.